This TCR beta chain was recorded in a study of blood T cells in healthy people across ages. As concerns this clonotype: What it binds is unknown.

Study-wide results and caveats: TCR beta diversity, measured per million T cells, fell in a roughly linear way with age.

Through a sample-barcoded 5' primer and a J-beta primer mix, a second PCR was run for roughly 6 to 11 cycles. A template-switch adaptor containing 12 random nucleotides labeled each cDNA molecule. TCRdb analysed the 5' RACE reads with MiXCR anew, one entry per CDR3 protein. The data contain 1,500,000 or so distinct CDR3 sequences, around 59% of them seen just once; the ten biggest clones take up 6.5% to 8.5%. The CDR3 totals 13 residues. The V end was cut by 6 bases, the J end by 1 base, with 13 bases between. Per the germline V gene, CDR1 is SQVTM and CDR2 is ANQGSEA. Sequencing input: blood. The receptor was isolated from a young man in good health. V is TRBV29-1 and J is TRBJ2-7; weak D call: TRBD1 (6 bases). The CDR3 DNA follows: TGCAGCGTCGGGACACCCCAGTCCTACGAGCAGTACTTC. It is translated as CSVGTPQSYEQYF.